Presented here are 9 T cell receptor beta chains from one specimen sequenced in a study of a mutant IDH1 vaccine in newly diagnosed glioma (dated by TCRdb to the early 2020s). Taken with the paper, the label for time point translates to: baseline, week 1 (first vaccination visit). This sample's treatment or condition label indicates: pre-vaccination baseline after standard-of-care therapy. The library was prepared using the immunoSEQ multiplex PCR assay. TCRdb mirrors the immuneACCESS table, restricted to in-frame sequences. Some clones are absent from its copies; in checked studies, under half trace to an unresolved V gene, and the reason for the others is unknown. Present in this sample are tens of thousands of clones, more than 65% of which were seen just once. Of the sample, roughly a fifth falls within the top ten clones. The sequencing here drew on PBMCs, taken from a glioma patient treated with radiotherapy, temozolomide or both. The receptors originated from a man aged 25-40 years with glioma.

The chain has TRBV15 and TRBJ2-6; D possibly corresponds to TRBD1 (6 bases). Germline values: CDR1 LNHNV, CDR2 YYDKDF (reference sequence). The CDR3 spans 17 residues. Trimming removed 5 bases from V and 4 bases from J, with 18 bases in between. The CDR3 protein is CATSSPTPGQGANVLTF. CDR3 sequence (DNA): TGTGCCACCAGCTCCCCTACCCCGGGACAAGGGGCCAACGTCCTGACTTTC.

The gene calls are TRBV4-1 and TRBJ2-5; 7 bases fit TRBD1. Trimming cost V 0 bases and J 5 bases; bases outside gene matches: 6. Germline V CDR1 and CDR2: MGHRA, YSYEKL. The CDR3 sequence is 15 residues long. The CDR3 coding sequence is TGCGCCAGCAGCCAAGATGACAGGGCTAGCGAGACCCAGTACTTC. It specifies CASSQDDRASETQYF.

This clone occurred a few times. The CDR3 coding sequence is TGTGCCAGCTCCCCCGGGACAGAGATGAACACTGAAGCTTTCTTT. Its protein is CASSPGTEMNTEAFF. The chain joins TRBV18 to TRBJ1-1, with 7 bases fitting TRBD1. Germline V gene lookup returns CDR1 KGHSH and CDR2 LQKENI. The CDR3 is made up of 15 amino acids. V shed 6 bases and J 0 bases; nucleotides not matched to a gene: 7.

This clone has just a few counts. The chain joins TRBV6-6 to TRBJ1-3; 8 bases line up with TRBD1. Trimming took 4 bases from V and 3 from J; bases not matched to a gene: 8. The V gene's germline CDR1 is MNHNY and CDR2 SVGAGI (reference sequence). This CDR3 is built from 16 residues. The CDR3 coding sequence is TGTGCCAGCAGTTTAGACAGGGGTTGGAGTGGAAACACCATATATTTT. This codes for CASSLDRGWSGNTIYF.

V gene TRBV19 combines with J gene TRBJ2-3; TRBD2 might be the D (6 bases). The germline V gene encodes CDR1 LNHDA and CDR2 SQIVND (reference sequence). With 3 bases removed from V and 5 bases from J, the gap between germline ends came to 18 bases. This CDR3 is 16 amino acids long. CDR3 amino acids: CASSIILTRQVDTQYF. The CDR3 nucleotides are TGTGCCAGTAGTATTATCCTGACTAGGCAGGTAGATACGCAGTATTTT.

The chain couples TRBV7-9 to TRBJ2-7; D is perhaps TRBD1 (5 bases). Trimming took 4 bases from V and 5 from J, leaving 12 bases between them. Germline values: CDR1 SEHNR, CDR2 FQNEAQ (reference sequence). The CDR3 totals 13 residues. This CDR3 reads CASSYYLRDEQYF. For the CDR3, the DNA is TGTGCCAGCAGCTACTACCTCAGGGACGAGCAGTACTTC.

The CDR3 region has the DNA TGTGCCAGCAGATCGACGAAAGAGACCCAGTACTTC. Translated, it gives CASRSTKETQYF. The genes are TRBV11-1 and TRBJ2-5; D unclear. Trimming shortened V by 6 bases and J by 3 bases, and 8 bases separated the two germline ends. This CDR3 has 12 residues. Germline V gives CDR1 SGHAT, CDR2 FQDESV (reference sequence).

The chain combines TRBV7-2 with TRBJ1-5; no clear D. CDR3 length: 15 amino acids. Germline V gives CDR1 SGHTA, CDR2 FQGNSA. V lost 4 bases and J 0 bases, leaving 10 bases between the germline ends. CDR3 DNA sequence: TGTGCCAGCAGCTCCTGGACGACTAGCAATCAGCCCCAGCATTTT. Translating it yields CASSSWTTSNQPQHF.

V usage is TRBV29-1 and J usage is TRBJ2-3; 7 nucleotides agree with TRBD1. The germline V gene has CDR1 SQVTM and CDR2 ANQGSEA. CDR3 size: 14 residues. J lost 3 bases, V lost 2 bases, and 5 bases had no gene match. The CDR3 bases are TGCAGCGTTGAACGGGCAGGGGGTACAGATACGCAGTATTTT. It is translated as CSVERAGGTDTQYF.